This T cell receptor beta chain was found in a study of cytomegalovirus exposure and HLA in healthy donors. The wider study: There were some 81 million unique TCRs (from HLA-typed donors) in an early data release. General observations from the study: Investigators reported fewer than 200 TCR beta chains as tied to cytomegalovirus. Certain indistinguishable V segments, among them TRBV6-2 and TRBV6-3, were excluded. Cytomegalovirus status was reportedly diagnosed by the classifier with high sensitivity and specificity.

V lost 0 bases and J 5 bases, leaving 14 bases between the germline ends. Germline V CDR1 and CDR2: SGHKS, YYEKEE (reference sequence). This CDR3 spans 16 amino acids. PCR was performed using 60 Vbeta and 13 Jbeta primers. TCRdb's copy holds only in-frame clones and misses some; the assay was immunoSEQ multiplex PCR. This table holds about 190,000 clones, about four fifths found once. This clone is a singleton in its sample. Its antigen is not known. Sequenced input: PBMCs. The rearrangement uses TRBV5-5 and TRBJ2-2; perhaps TRBD2 as D (5 bases). This TCR came from a woman aged 30 to 39 in good health and CMV-seropositive. CDR3: CASSLGSPGFTGELFF. For the CDR3, the DNA is TGTGCCAGCAGCTTGGGGAGTCCGGGGTTTACCGGGGAGCTGTTTTTT.